One sample yielded the 3 T cell receptor beta chains listed below, sequenced in a study of blood T cell repertoires in COVID-19. Profiling relied on immunoSEQ multiplex PCR, and the TCRdb table lists in-frame clones only, not all of them. The sample contains about 160,000 clones, around 82% of which appear only once. The sequencing sample was made of PBMCs or T cells enriched from blood (not recorded which). The origin of the receptors is a man aged 35 to 55 who had recovered from COVID-19.

Here the CDR3 DNA reads TGTGCCAGCAGCCCAGCTCCCGGGGACAGGAACACCGGGGAGCTGTTTTTT. Its translation is CASSPAPGDRNTGELFF. The chain carries TRBV7-7 and TRBJ2-2, with 7 bases aligning to TRBD1. The junction had 10 bases not matched to a gene; V was cut back by 5 bases and J by 1 base. This CDR3 region has 17 residues. The V gene's germline CDR1 is SSHAT and CDR2 FNYEAQ (reference sequence).

This clone was observed a few times. The chain recombines TRBV24-1 with TRBJ1-1; D is unresolved. Germline CDR1 reads KGHDR; CDR2 reads SFDVKD. The CDR3 sequence is 12 residues long. Deletions cut 4 bases from V and 4 bases from J, with 6 bases between. The CDR3 is CATSDWSTEAFF. The CDR3 DNA reads TGTGCCACCAGTGACTGGAGCACTGAAGCTTTCTTT.

This clone was seen a handful of times. The chain joins TRBV5-6 to TRBJ1-5; 10 bases match TRBD1. V was clipped by 3 bases and J by 6 bases; unmatched bases: 6. The CDR3 totals 15 residues. Germline values: CDR1 SGHDT, CDR2 YYEEEE. CDR3 coding DNA: TGTGCCAGCAGCTCGGGACAGGGGAGGCGTCAGCCCCAGCATTTT. This encodes CASSSGQGRRQPQHF.